Listed here are 10 T cell receptor beta chains from one sample, sequenced in a study of T cell repertoires and HLA-DP antigens. These receptors have no identified antigens. The method was immunoSEQ multiplex PCR; TCRdb's version includes in-frame clones alone and lacks a portion of them. The sample has around 100,000 clones; 85% to 95% are singletons. The specimen sequenced was CD4+ T cells from PBMCs. Every receptor here comes from a woman aged 18-29 years in good health and CMV-seronegative.

This clone has only a few counts. V is TRBV4-3 and J is TRBJ1-3; no firm D call. V lost 4 bases, J lost 4 bases, and 8 bases lay in between. The CDR3 has 13 residues. Germline V gene lookup returns CDR1 LGHNA and CDR2 YSLEER. The CDR3 spells CASSRDVGNTIYF. In nucleotides, the CDR3 is TGCGCCAGCAGCCGAGACGTGGGAAACACCATATATTTT.

The rearrangement links TRBV5-1 to TRBJ1-5, with D uncertain. This CDR3 is built from 15 residues. Germline CDR1 is SGHRS and CDR2 is YFSETQ. Deletions cut 2 bases from V and 5 bases from J, with 14 bases between. CDR3 coding DNA: TGCGCCAGCAGCTTCGGACCCCAAATCGATCAGCCCCAGCATTTT. Translated, it gives CASSFGPQIDQPQHF. The full variable domain, completed using reference TRBV5-1 and TRBJ1-5, is KAGVTQTPRYLIKTRGQQVTLSCSPISGHRSVSWYQQTPGQGLQFLFEYFSETQRNKGNFPGRFSGRQFSNSRSEMNVSTLELGDSALYLCASSFGPQIDQPQHFGDGTRLSIL.

The V and J genes are TRBV5-1 and TRBJ2-7, with unresolved D. Germline-derived CDR1 and CDR2 are SGHRS and YFSETQ. V gave up 0 bases and J gave up 1 base, with 11 bases separating them. CDR3 length: 15 residues. The CDR3 DNA sequence: TGCGCCAGCAGCTTGGTAGACGGCGATTCCTACGAGCAGTACTTC. It yields the protein CASSLVDGDSYEQYF.

The chain couples TRBV15 to TRBJ2-7; possible D gene TRBD2, 5 bases. Trimming cost V 0 bases and J 4 bases, with 7 bases left between them. The CDR3 extends over 13 amino acids. Per germline, CDR1 LNHNV and CDR2 YYDKDF (reference sequence). The CDR3 DNA follows: TGTGCCACCAGCAGAGATACGGGGTACGAGCAGTACGTC. This sequence encodes CATSRDTGYEQYV.

V is TRBV5-1 and J is TRBJ2-2; D remains ambiguous. Germline CDR1 reads SGHRS; CDR2 reads YFSETQ. This CDR3 spans 17 amino acids. V was clipped by 3 bases and J by 7 bases, with 22 bases between them. CDR3 amino acids: CASSSRVGGVGFGELFF. In DNA, the CDR3 is TGCGCCAGCAGCTCACGTGTGGGCGGCGTTGGGTTCGGGGAGCTGTTTTTT.

V usage is TRBV19 and J usage is TRBJ2-2; 7 nucleotides line up with TRBD1. Germline CDR1 and CDR2: LNHDA and SQIVND (reference sequence). CDR3 length equals 18 residues. Unmatched junction bases numbered 12, after V lost 1 base and J lost 4 bases. CDR3 in DNA: TGTGCCAGTAGTATAGGTCCACGACAGGGTCAATTCACCGGGGAGCTGTTTTTT. The encoded protein is CASSIGPRQGQFTGELFF.

The chain combines TRBV6-5 with TRBJ1-2; TRBD1 is a possible D gene (5 bases). With 4 bases removed from V and 7 bases from J, the gap between germline ends came to 13 bases. The CDR3 contains 13 residues. The germline V gene encodes CDR1 MNHEY and CDR2 SVGAGI. This CDR3 reads CASSFRGGGGYTF. As DNA, the CDR3 is TGTGCCAGCAGTTTCCGGGGGGGTGGTGGCTACACCTTC.

This clone was observed a handful of times. The chain uses TRBV21-1 and TRBJ2-7; TRBD2 is the table's D call, not checked against the DNA. TRBV21-1 is an annotated pseudogene. CDR3 length equals 15 residues. CDR3 coding DNA: TGTGCCAGCAGCAAGTCTAGCCAGGCTGATTACGAGCAGTACGTC. This sequence encodes CASSKSSQADYEQYV.

The V and J genes are TRBV6-1 and TRBJ2-1; D not resolved. Germline CDR1 MNHNS, CDR2 SASEGT. The V and J ends lost 0 bases and 3 bases respectively, with 9 bases between them. CDR3 size: 15 residues. The DNA for the CDR3 is TGTGCCAGCAGTGAAGCTGAGGATGTCTACAATGAGCAGTTCTTC. This codes for CASSEAEDVYNEQFF.

The chain links TRBV28 to TRBJ1-5, with a possible D match to TRBD1 (6 bases). Trimming left V 3 bases short and J 6 bases short, with 15 bases between. The CDR3 consists of 15 residues. Germline V lookup: CDR1 MDHEN, CDR2 SYDVKM. CDR3 in amino acids: CASSLPQGIAQPQHF. For the CDR3, the DNA is TGTGCCAGCAGTTTGCCGCAGGGGATTGCTCAGCCCCAGCATTTT.